This T cell receptor beta chain emerged from a study of cytomegalovirus exposure and HLA in healthy donors listed by TCRdb under 2017. About the investigation overall: An earlier analysis of approximately 590 of the donors reported 250 to 300 Gb of sequence data and 117 million unique TCR beta sequences from around 200 million T cells. Roughly 300 gigabases of sequencing data and roughly 90 million unique TCR sequences were included in an early release covering 500 to 750 HLA-typed donors. Of the roughly 400 genotyped donors, approximately 81% were placed in the genetic ancestry cluster associated with self-reported Caucasian donors. The study aimed to test whether cataloging public T cell receptors could reveal signatures of past pathogen exposure. The study used immunosequencing to profile the T cell repertoires of about 670 subjects and linked those repertoires to cytomegalovirus serostatus. Along with the approximately 670-subject first cohort, a separate validation cohort of over 90 different subjects was used. To predict cytomegalovirus infection status, the study combined high-throughput TCR immunosequencing, statistical association of individual TCRs with disease status, and machine learning. To study patterns of TCR occurrence, a later analysis re-analyzed previously published TCR beta repertoires from 666 donors and added high-resolution HLA genotyping. Rather than drawing on any new phenotypic data, the later analysis identified candidate immune exposures from TCR beta sequences and the way those sequences occurred across donors. To decide whether each TCR beta V gene segment behaved as functional or pseudogenic, an earlier analysis of over 500 of the donors relied on high-throughput TCR beta sequencing. Donor age, sex, ethnicity and CMV serostatus were collected together with the repertoire data. In a later genetic analysis, genome-wide SNP genotypes for about three fifths of the roughly 670 donors were used, and that subset was treated as a discovery cohort. All discovery cohort repertoires had been generated using a single sequencing platform. Both class I and class II loci were covered by HLA typing, at four-digit resolution. Typing coverage varied by locus: 629-630 donors for A, B, C, DRB1 and DQB1; some 520 for DQA1; over 600 for DPA1; roughly 470 for DPB1. Because of strong linkage in the cohort, 5 or 6 DR-DQ haplotypes were treated as single units for association and clustering. On average, about 240,000 unique TCR beta nucleotide sequences were sequenced per donor among a few hundred genotyped donors of the cohort, with roughly a sixth of those sequences being non-productive. Summary of the overall study and its limitations: In a later genetic analysis, fewer N-insertions in productive TCRs were reported among donors in an Asian-associated ancestry cluster than the approximately 670-donor mean. In this cohort, only TCR beta chains were sequenced, and detectable features were limited by the absence of alpha or paired-chain data. It was suggested by the authors that the approach could potentially be generalized to other disease states and immunological phenotypes. The study listed 170 or so TCR beta chains as associated with cytomegalovirus. While some public TCRs were present in many individuals, most TCR sequences turned up only very rarely across donors. According to a later analysis, TCR association rates differed among HLA loci, with DRB1 alleles showing the most associated TCRs and HLA-C alleles showing the fewest. In a later analysis, several top co-occurrence clusters were reported to appear linked to parvovirus B19, influenza, CMV and Epstein-Barr virus. Because counts were too low, roughly 16 rarely observed V segments, including chromosome 9 orphons, were left out of the earlier analysis of 500 to 650 of the donors. The sequencing pipeline was judged likely to have produced a cluster of highly shared sequence variants as a technical artifact. A few of the identified cytomegalovirus-associated TCR beta chains were confirmed in vitro to be specific for cytomegalovirus antigens. The 87-base-pair reads could not distinguish some IMGT-functional V segments, including TRBV6-2 and TRBV6-3, so those segments were excluded. When HLA alleles, especially DR and DQ, strongly co-occurred, attributing TCR associations to individual alleles was difficult. The classifier was reported to diagnose cytomegalovirus status with high specificity and sensitivity in both the original and validation cohorts. A further reported finding was that TCR beta sequences accurately predicted the HLA-A and HLA-B alleles for most subjects in the first cohort. Linkage disequilibrium might explain the correlated functional status among segregating V segments, but an unknown experimental factor could not be excluded. According to a later analysis, most CMV-associated TCR beta chains appeared to be HLA-restricted, and the HLA associations seemed to be driven largely by CMV exposure. In a later genetic analysis, a missense DCLRE1C variant was associated with V-gene and J-gene trimming of TCR beta chains, and the association was replicated in an independent cohort. Because some donors lacked HLA typing at each locus, the association tests relied only on the typed subset. Specific HLA alleles were associated with 18,000 or so TCR beta sequences at a false discovery rate of 0.05 in a later analysis. In a later analysis, HLA-associated TCR beta chains showed more clonal expansion and lower generation probabilities than non-associated chains that were equally common. The presence/absence analyses assumed that sequencing depth was roughly uniform across donors, and that assumption may not be true. The only immune exposure information available for the cohort was CMV serostatus. An earlier analysis of some 590 of the donors showed that most TCR beta V segments appeared in productive rearrangements either about 90% or about 30% of the time, which broadly matched IMGT annotations.

In total, 630 or so healthy bone marrow donors made up the cohort. All cohort members were sampled while nominally healthy, although unrecorded immune exposures were likely present. The donor was CMV seronegative and belonged to the group of roughly 330 seronegative cohort members. A peripheral blood sample was collected from each donor, and TCR beta sequencing was performed on peripheral blood mononuclear cells. Genomic DNA extraction from the blood cell samples was performed with the Qiagen DNeasy Blood Extraction Kit. The method behind the library was the immunoSEQ multiplex PCR assay. For the multiplex PCR, a mixture combining 60 forward primers for TCR Vbeta segments and 13 reverse primers for TCR Jbeta segments was used. The CDR3 region of rearranged TCR beta genes was amplified from genomic DNA with a multiplex PCR assay. On the Illumina HiSeq System, the amplified TCR beta libraries were sequenced as 87-base-pair reads. Regarding the original processing steps: In a later analysis, roughly 80 million unique TCR beta chains were counted across the 500 to 850 repertoires, and about 10 million of these chains were shared by at least two donors. Raw reads were error-corrected and collapsed into unique sequences by a nearest-neighbor algorithm in which closely related sequences were merged to remove PCR and sequencing errors. V, D and J gene segments were assigned by aligning CDR3 sequences to IMGT reference sequences. For a sequence to be retained, a match of at least six nucleotides was required to both a V gene segment and a J gene segment. Rearrangements were called productive when the CDR3 lacked stop codons and stayed in frame with V and J; all others were non-productive. Following IMGT convention, CDR3 was defined as the stretch from the second conserved V-encoded cysteine up to the conserved J-encoded phenylalanine. The earlier analysis of more than 450 of the donors excluded sequences that lacked an unambiguous match to a single V gene segment. An earlier analysis of around 600 of the donors classified V segments as functional when productive rearrangements were above 56.7% and as segregating when the standard deviation between donors was above 5%. A statistical classification framework was built for diagnosing cytomegalovirus status from the catalog of TCR beta chain sequences. In a later analysis, V and J genes were assigned by comparing TCR nucleotide sequences against IMGT/GENE-DB human TR gene sequences. A later analysis assigned CDR3 sequences and most-parsimonious VDJ recombination scenarios with the TCRdist pipeline. In a later analysis, each TCR beta chain was defined by its CDR3 amino acid sequence together with its V-gene family, and reads lacking a unique V-gene family were excluded. A later analysis removed nearly 600 highly shared, low-generation-probability nucleotide sequences to deal with suspected cross-contamination and a sequencing artifact. In a later analysis, a clonal expansion index was calculated for each public chain from normalized within-repertoire ranks of inferred template counts. Generation probabilities in a later analysis came from a VDJ recombination model fitted to out-of-frame rearrangements, and those results were checked against IGoR. Hypergeometric tests were used in a later analysis to score TCR-TCR, TCR-HLA and TCR-CMV co-occurrence, with a repertoire-size bias correction applied to the TCR pairs. To estimate false discovery rates, a later analysis permuted the HLA or CMV assignments 20 times. In a later analysis, co-occurring TCRs were grouped using DBSCAN, and TCRdist sequence similarity was added for clustering within HLA-allele-positive subsets. For co-occurrence clustering, repertoires with fewer than 30,000 or more than 120,000 public chains were excluded, along with five repertoires with anomalous nucleotide sharing. The table comes from immuneACCESS by way of TCRdb, which keeps in-frame sequences with V and J called. Part of the clones is missing from these tables; in studies checked, under half for an unresolved V gene and the rest for unknown reasons. Clone size and V and J calls were adopted from that table, with D and trimming inferred from the DNA. The sample table holds 100,000 or so clones, of which roughly 15% were seen once. The top ten clonotypes cover around 0.83% of the sample.

The CDR1 and CDR2 encoded by the germline V gene are SNHLY and FYNNEI. V is trimmed back by 5 bases and J by 5 bases, and the junction contains 12 bases that no gene match accounts for. The CDR3 numbers 17 residues from cysteine through phenylalanine. Left in the record is the CDR3 DNA by itself, 51 bases read in frame from the first base. Note on this clone: There is no known antigen for this receptor. Base qualities are missing; no much larger clone stands one base away.

The rearranged segments are TRBV2 and TRBJ2-5, with 12 bases aligning to TRBD1. This TCR was recovered from a female donor in good health and CMV-seronegative. The specimen was PBMCs. The nucleotides read TGTGCCAGCAGTTACCGATCCGGGACAGGGGGCTCCGAGACCCAGTACTTC. Its translation reads: CASSYRSGTGGSETQYF.